The 6 T cell receptor beta chains below were found in one sample sequenced in a study of shared clonotypes between healthy human individuals. CD45RO-negative, CCR7-selected cells formed the naive CD8 fraction, which excluded terminally differentiated effector memory CD45RA+ cells. Only in-frame clones appear in the TCRdb table, and some are missing; sequencing was by immunoSEQ multiplex PCR. This sample has some 740,000 clones, with 80% to 95% found just once. The sequenced sample consisted of naive CD8+ T cells sorted from blood. The receptors stem from a man aged 25-45 years in good health.

The chain is built from TRBV7-9 and TRBJ2-5; TRBD2 aligns across 7 bases. The CDR3 has 14 amino acids. Trimming cost V 4 bases and J 3 bases; bases outside gene matches: 5. The germline V gene has CDR1 SEHNR and CDR2 FQNEAQ (reference sequence). CDR3 bases: TGTGCCAGCAGCTCTGGGACTACCGAAGAGACCCAGTACTTC. Translated: CASSSGTTEETQYF.

The rearrangement links TRBV7-9 to TRBJ2-1; D assignment may be TRBD1 or TRBD2 (5 bases each). The CDR3 extends over 12 amino acids. Germline V lookup: CDR1 SEHNR, CDR2 FQNEAQ (reference sequence). V was clipped by 6 bases and J by 9 bases, with 12 bases between them. For the CDR3, the DNA is TGTGCCAGCAGGCCGGGGCCCCCTGAGCAGTTCTTC. This gives the protein CASRPGPPEQFF.

This chain links TRBV29-1 with TRBJ2-7; D is uncertain. CDR1 and CDR2 (germline): SQVTM, ANQGSEA. The V gene lost 6 bases and the J gene lost 5 bases, with 17 bases spanning the gap. The CDR3 spans 13 residues. The CDR3 here is CSVVRQQSDEQYF. In DNA form, the CDR3 reads TGCAGCGTGGTCCGGCAGCAGAGTGACGAGCAGTACTTC.

V usage is TRBV4-1 and J usage is TRBJ2-4; 7 bases map to TRBD2. There are 14 residues in the CDR3. V was clipped by 4 bases and J by 8 bases; unmatched bases: 8. Germline CDR1 MGHRA, CDR2 YSYEKL. In DNA, the CDR3 is TGCGCCAGCAGCCCGCCGGGGCGGGAGCACATTCAGTACTTC. This gives the protein CASSPPGREHIQYF.

The rearrangement joins TRBV7-9 to TRBJ1-2; no clear D. The CDR3 is 13 amino acids. Germline-derived CDR1 and CDR2 are SEHNR and FQNEAQ (reference sequence). V was shortened by 0 bases and J by 4 bases, with 6 bases between the two germline ends. CDR3 amino acids: CASSLAAPYGYTF. The CDR3 DNA reads TGTGCCAGCAGCTTAGCGGCACCCTATGGCTACACCTTC.

This clone was counted a single time. The rearrangement links TRBV7-9 to TRBJ2-2; 10 bases agree with TRBD1. Germline-derived CDR1 and CDR2 are SEHNR and FQNEAQ (reference sequence). The CDR3 is 17 residues long. Losses at the gene ends were 6 bases for V and 0 bases for J; bases not matched to a gene: 7. The CDR3 DNA reads TGTGCCAGCAGAGACACCGGGACAGGGGCGAACACCGGGGAGCTGTTTTTT. Amino acids: CASRDTGTGANTGELFF.